This is a list of T cell receptor beta chains from one sample in a study of cytomegalovirus exposure and HLA in healthy donors. The method was immunoSEQ multiplex PCR; TCRdb's version includes in-frame clones alone and lacks a portion of them. The table has over 200,000 clones, around 80% seen once. The source material was PBMCs. The receptors come from a man aged 35 to 55 in good health and CMV-seropositive. Both conserved end residues are part of each CDR3. A D gene is named only where the DNA matches it firmly. Size values are once, few and many counts, or a class for expanded clones, and some rows have none.

clone_size: .; j_call: TRBJ2-3; d_call: .; v_call: TRBV6-6; cdr3_aa: CASSYNSPDTQYF; cdr3_nt: TGTGCCAGCAGTTATAACAGTCCAGATACGCAGTATTTT
clone_size: .; j_call: TRBJ1-2; d_call: .; v_call: TRBV4-2; cdr3_aa: CASSQGPGEYGYTF; cdr3_nt: TGTGCCAGCAGCCAAGGGCCGGGTGAGTATGGCTACACCTTC
clone_size: .; j_call: TRBJ2-5; d_call: .; v_call: TRBV9; cdr3_aa: CASSVEGRGETQYF; cdr3_nt: TGTGCCAGCAGCGTAGAAGGGAGAGGAGAGACCCAGTACTTC
clone_size: .; j_call: TRBJ2-7; d_call: TRBD1; v_call: TRBV7-8; cdr3_aa: CASSSPGQGTYEQYF; cdr3_nt: TGTGCCAGCAGCTCACCGGGACAGGGTACCTACGAGCAGTACTTC
clone_size: .; j_call: TRBJ2-1; d_call: .; v_call: TRBV6-6; cdr3_aa: CASSYGSEQFF; cdr3_nt: TGTGCCAGCAGTTACGGGAGTGAGCAGTTCTTC
clone_size: .; j_call: TRBJ2-3; d_call: .; v_call: TRBV27; cdr3_aa: CASSFLGPDTQYF; cdr3_nt: TGTGCCAGCAGTTTCTTGGGCCCGGATACGCAGTATTTT
clone_size: .; j_call: TRBJ1-3; d_call: .; v_call: TRBV7-9; cdr3_aa: CASSLAGNTIYF; cdr3_nt: TGTGCCAGCAGCTTAGCCGGGAACACCATATATTTT
clone_size: .; j_call: TRBJ2-7; d_call: TRBD1; v_call: TRBV7-9; cdr3_aa: CSSSLGRGLDEQYF; cdr3_nt: TGTTCCAGCAGCTTGGGCAGGGGGCTGGACGAGCAGTACTTC
clone_size: once; j_call: TRBJ2-2; d_call: TRBD2; v_call: TRBV27; cdr3_aa: CASSFTSGRSGELFF; cdr3_nt: TGTGCCAGCAGTTTCACTAGCGGGAGAAGCGGGGAGCTGTTTTTT
clone_size: .; j_call: TRBJ2-2; d_call: TRBD2; v_call: TRBV6-1; cdr3_aa: CASSVASGYTGELFF; cdr3_nt: TGTGCCAGCAGTGTGGCTAGCGGGTACACCGGGGAGCTGTTTTTT
clone_size: .; j_call: TRBJ2-6; d_call: .; v_call: TRBV9; cdr3_aa: CASSVDPRGSGANVLTF; cdr3_nt: TGTGCCAGCAGCGTAGATCCCCGGGGCTCTGGGGCCAACGTCCTGACTTTC
clone_size: .; j_call: TRBJ1-1; d_call: TRBD1; v_call: TRBV5-1; cdr3_aa: CASSLAGTGTEAFF; cdr3_nt: TGCGCCAGCAGCCTAGCCGGGACAGGAACTGAAGCTTTCTTT
clone_size: once; j_call: TRBJ1-1; d_call: .; v_call: TRBV19; cdr3_aa: CASSTGGLTEAFF; cdr3_nt: TGTGCCAGTAGTACTGGGGGCTTAACTGAAGCTTTCTTT
clone_size: .; j_call: TRBJ1-3; d_call: .; v_call: TRBV7-9; cdr3_aa: CASSGSQGRNTIYF; cdr3_nt: TGTGCCAGCAGCGGCTCGCAGGGTAGGAACACCATATATTTT
clone_size: .; j_call: TRBJ2-5; d_call: .; v_call: TRBV7-8; cdr3_aa: CASSLERSFQETQYF; cdr3_nt: TGTGCCAGCAGCTTGGAGAGGTCGTTCCAAGAGACCCAGTACTTC
clone_size: .; j_call: TRBJ1-6; d_call: TRBD1; v_call: TRBV6-5; cdr3_aa: CASSSPLGQINSPLHF; cdr3_nt: TGTGCCAGCAGTTCTCCCTTGGGACAGATTAATTCACCCCTCCACTTT
clone_size: .; j_call: TRBJ2-3; d_call: .; v_call: TRBV6-6; cdr3_aa: CASRVSLNTQYF; cdr3_nt: TGTGCCAGCAGGGTTTCTCTAAATACGCAGTATTTT
clone_size: .; j_call: TRBJ2-1; d_call: .; v_call: TRBV6-5; cdr3_aa: CASSYYRGSEQFF; cdr3_nt: TGTGCCAGCAGTTACTATAGGGGAAGTGAGCAGTTCTTC
clone_size: .; j_call: TRBJ1-2; d_call: .; v_call: TRBV7-6; cdr3_aa: CASSLTENYGYTF; cdr3_nt: TGTGCCAGCAGCTTGACAGAAAACTATGGCTACACCTTC
clone_size: .; j_call: TRBJ2-3; d_call: TRBD2; v_call: TRBV6-1; cdr3_aa: CASRPGGRADTQYF; cdr3_nt: TGTGCCAGCAGGCCGGGGGGGCGGGCAGATACGCAGTATTTT
clone_size: .; j_call: TRBJ2-4; d_call: .; v_call: TRBV6-5; cdr3_aa: CASSYEGGLAKNIQYF; cdr3_nt: TGTGCCAGCAGTTATGAGGGGGGGTTAGCCAAAAACATTCAGTACTTC
clone_size: .; j_call: TRBJ1-2; d_call: TRBD1; v_call: TRBV11-2; cdr3_aa: CASSLTFGTDNYGYTF; cdr3_nt: TGTGCCAGCAGCTTGACCTTCGGGACAGATAACTATGGCTACACCTTC
clone_size: .; j_call: TRBJ2-7; d_call: TRBD2; v_call: TRBV7-6; cdr3_aa: CASSLVGRGSEQYF; cdr3_nt: TGTGCCAGCAGCTTAGTCGGGAGGGGAAGCGAGCAGTACTTC
clone_size: few; j_call: TRBJ1-5; d_call: .; v_call: TRBV5-6; cdr3_aa: CASSLLGAGNQPQHF; cdr3_nt: TGTGCCAGCAGCTTGCTGGGTGCGGGCAATCAGCCCCAGCATTTT
clone_size: .; j_call: TRBJ2-1; d_call: TRBD2; v_call: TRBV14; cdr3_aa: CASSQDRGLAGVRNEQFF; cdr3_nt: TGTGCCAGCAGCCAAGATAGGGGACTAGCGGGAGTACGCAATGAGCAGTTCTTC